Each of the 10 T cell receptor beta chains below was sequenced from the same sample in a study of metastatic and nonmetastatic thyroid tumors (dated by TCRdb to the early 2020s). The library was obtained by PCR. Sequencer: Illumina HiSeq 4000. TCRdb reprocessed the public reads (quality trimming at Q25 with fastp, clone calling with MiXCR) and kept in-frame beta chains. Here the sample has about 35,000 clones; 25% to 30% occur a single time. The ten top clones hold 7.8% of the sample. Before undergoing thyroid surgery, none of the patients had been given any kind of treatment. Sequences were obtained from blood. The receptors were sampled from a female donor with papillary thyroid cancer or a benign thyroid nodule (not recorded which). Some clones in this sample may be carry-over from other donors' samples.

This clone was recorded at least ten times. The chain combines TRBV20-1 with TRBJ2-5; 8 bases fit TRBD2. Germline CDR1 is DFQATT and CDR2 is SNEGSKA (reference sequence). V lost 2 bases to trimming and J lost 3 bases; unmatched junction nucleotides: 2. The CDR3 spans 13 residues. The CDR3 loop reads CSARRGGEETQYF. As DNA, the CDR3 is TGCAGTGCTAGACGGGGGGGGGAAGAGACCCAGTACTTC.

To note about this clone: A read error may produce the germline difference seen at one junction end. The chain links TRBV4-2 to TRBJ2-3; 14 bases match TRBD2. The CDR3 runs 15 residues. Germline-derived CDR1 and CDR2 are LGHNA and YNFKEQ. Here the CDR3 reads CASSPTSGGADMQYF. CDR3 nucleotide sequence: TGTGCCAGCAGCCCGACTAGCGGGGGGGCAGATATGCAGTATTTT.

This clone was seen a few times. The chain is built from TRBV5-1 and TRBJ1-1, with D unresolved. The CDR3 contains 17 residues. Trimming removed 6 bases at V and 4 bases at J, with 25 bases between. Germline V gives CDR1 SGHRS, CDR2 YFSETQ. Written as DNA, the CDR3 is TGCGCCAGCATCCGCACCGGTCACTATGGAGGGTTCACTGAAGCTTTCTTT. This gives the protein CASIRTGHYGGFTEAFF.

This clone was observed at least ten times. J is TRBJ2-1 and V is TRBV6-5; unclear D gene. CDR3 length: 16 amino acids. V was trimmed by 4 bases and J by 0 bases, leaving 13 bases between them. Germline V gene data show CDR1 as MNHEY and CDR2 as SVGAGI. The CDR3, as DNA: TGTGCCAGCAGTTCCCCGACGAGAAGCTCCTACAATGAGCAGTTCTTC. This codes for CASSSPTRSSYNEQFF.

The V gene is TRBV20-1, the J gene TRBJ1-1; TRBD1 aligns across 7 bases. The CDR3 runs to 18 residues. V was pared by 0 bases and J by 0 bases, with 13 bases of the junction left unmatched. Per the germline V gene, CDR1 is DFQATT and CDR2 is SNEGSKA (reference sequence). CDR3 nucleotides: TGCAGTGCTAGAGACGAAACAGGGGACAGCTGGCTGAACACTGAAGCTTTCTTT. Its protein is CSARDETGDSWLNTEAFF.

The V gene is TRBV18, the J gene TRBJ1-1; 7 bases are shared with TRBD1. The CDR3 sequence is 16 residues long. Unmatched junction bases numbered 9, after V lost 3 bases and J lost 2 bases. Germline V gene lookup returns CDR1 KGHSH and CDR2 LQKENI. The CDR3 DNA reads TGTGCCAGCTCACCGTCAGTGGGACAGATTAACACTGAAGCTTTCTTT. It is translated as CASSPSVGQINTEAFF.

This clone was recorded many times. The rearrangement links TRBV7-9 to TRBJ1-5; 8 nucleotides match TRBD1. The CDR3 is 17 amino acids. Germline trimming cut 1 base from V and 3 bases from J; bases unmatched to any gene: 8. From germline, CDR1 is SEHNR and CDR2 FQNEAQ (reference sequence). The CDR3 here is CASSLGPGQGPNQPQHF. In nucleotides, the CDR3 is TGTGCCAGCAGCTTAGGTCCTGGACAGGGCCCCAATCAGCCCCAGCATTTT. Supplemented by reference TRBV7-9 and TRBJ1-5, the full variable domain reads DTGVSQNPRHKITKRGQNVTFRCDPISEHNRLYWYRQTLGQGPEFLTYFQNEAQLEKSRLLSDRFSAERPKGSFSTLEIQRTEQGDSAMYLCASSLGPGQGPNQPQHFGDGTRLSIL.

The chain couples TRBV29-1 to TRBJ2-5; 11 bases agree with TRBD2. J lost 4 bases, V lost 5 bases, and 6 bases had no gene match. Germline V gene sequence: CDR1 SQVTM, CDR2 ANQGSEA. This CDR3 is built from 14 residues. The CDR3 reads CSVSTSGMGETQYF. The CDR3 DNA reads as TGCAGCGTTTCGACTAGCGGGATGGGAGAGACCCAGTACTTC.

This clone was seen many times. CDR3 coding DNA: TGTGCCAGCAGTGAAACCCAGGACAAATTCATGAACACTGAAGCTTTCTTT. Translating gives CASSETQDKFMNTEAFF. The rearrangement uses TRBV2 and TRBJ1-1; the D gene is possibly TRBD1 (5 bases). This CDR3 is built from 17 residues. Germline values: CDR1 SNHLY, CDR2 FYNNEI. The germline V and J ends were trimmed by 2 bases and 0 bases, with 16 bases remaining between them.

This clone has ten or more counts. CDR3 in DNA: TGCAGCTTTGCTCGGACACAAACCTACGAGCAGTACTTC. Translation: CSFARTQTYEQYF. V is TRBV29-1 and J is TRBJ2-7, with a possible D match to TRBD1 (5 bases). Germline loops: CDR1 SQVTM, CDR2 ANQGSEA. The CDR3 spans 13 residues. Trimming removed 8 bases at V and 2 bases at J, with 16 bases between.